This T cell receptor (beta chain) was obtained from a study of T-cell memory formation after mild COVID-19. Study-wide results and caveats: Clones contracting day 15 to 85 were balanced CD4/CD8; later expanders leaned CD4+.

TCRdb re-analysed the 5' RACE reads in MiXCR, keeping a single row per CDR3 protein. The repertoire holds about half a million distinct CDR3 sequences, with roughly 20% as singletons. After removal of 11 bases from V and 1 base from J, the junction contained 7 bases not matched to a gene. This CDR3 has 13 amino acids. Germline V lookup: CDR1 ENHRY, CDR2 SYGVKD. This clonotype appeared many times. The antigen is undetermined. The sequenced material came from PBMCs or a T cell subset sorted from them (not recorded which). The receptor was derived from an adult woman who had mild COVID-19 (a few samples of this study predate the infection). Cell type and time point are not known. J is TRBJ2-7 and V is TRBV10-3; 8 nucleotides align to TRBD2. CDR3 in amino acids: CAAGTRRSYEQYF. In nucleotides, the CDR3 is TGTGCCGCCGGGACTAGAAGATCCTACGAGCAGTACTTC.